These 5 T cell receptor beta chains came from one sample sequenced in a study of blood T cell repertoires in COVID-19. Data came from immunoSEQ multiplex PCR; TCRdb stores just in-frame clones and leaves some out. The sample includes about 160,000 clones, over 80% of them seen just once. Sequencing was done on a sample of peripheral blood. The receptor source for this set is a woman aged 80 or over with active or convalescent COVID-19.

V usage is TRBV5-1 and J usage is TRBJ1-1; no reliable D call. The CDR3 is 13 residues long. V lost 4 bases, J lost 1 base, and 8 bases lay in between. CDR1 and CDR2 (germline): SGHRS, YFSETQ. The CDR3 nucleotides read TGCGCCAGCAGCATTTCAGGGAACACTGAAGCTTTCTTT. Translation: CASSISGNTEAFF.

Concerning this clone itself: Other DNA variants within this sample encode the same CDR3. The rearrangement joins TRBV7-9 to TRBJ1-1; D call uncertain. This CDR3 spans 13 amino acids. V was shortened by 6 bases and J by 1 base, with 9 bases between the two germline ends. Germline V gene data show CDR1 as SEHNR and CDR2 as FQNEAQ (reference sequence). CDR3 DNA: TGTGCCAGCAGTCTAGGCGAGAACACTGAAGCTTTCTTT. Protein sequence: CASSLGENTEAFF.

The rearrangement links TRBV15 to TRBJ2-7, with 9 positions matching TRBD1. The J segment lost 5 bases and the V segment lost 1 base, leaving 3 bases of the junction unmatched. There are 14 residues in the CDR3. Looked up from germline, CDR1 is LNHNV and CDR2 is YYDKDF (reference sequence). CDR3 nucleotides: TGTGCCACCAGCAGAGGGACAGGGGACAACGAGCAGTACTTC. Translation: CATSRGTGDNEQYF.

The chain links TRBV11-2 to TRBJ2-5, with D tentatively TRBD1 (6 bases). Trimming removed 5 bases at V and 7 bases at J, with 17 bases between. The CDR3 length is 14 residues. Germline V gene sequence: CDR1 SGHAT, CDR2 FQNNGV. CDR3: CASSASPGAPTQYF. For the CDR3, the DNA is TGTGCCAGCAGCGCCAGCCCAGGGGCTCCGACCCAGTACTTC.

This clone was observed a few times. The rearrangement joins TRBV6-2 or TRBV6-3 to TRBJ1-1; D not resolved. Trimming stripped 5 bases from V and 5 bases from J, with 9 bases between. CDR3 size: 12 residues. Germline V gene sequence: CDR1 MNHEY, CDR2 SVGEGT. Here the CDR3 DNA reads TGTGCCAGCAGTCGGACGGGGACTGAAGCTTTCTTT. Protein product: CASSRTGTEAFF.